Below are 8 T cell receptor beta chains sequenced from a single sample in a study of T cell repertoires in cytomegalovirus infection. TCRdb called the reads again in MiXCR, with one record for every CDR3 protein. The sample carries 110,000 or so distinct CDR3 sequences, about 33% recorded once. What these receptors recognize is not known. The material sequenced was CD8+ T cells from cultured PBMCs, taken from culture after CMV antigen stimulation. The receptor source for this set is a human donor in good health (CMV status not recorded). Some clones in this sample may be carry-over from other donors' samples.

This chain joins TRBV6-1 and TRBJ2-7; D may be TRBD1 (6 bases). V was pared by 3 bases and J by 1 base, with 16 bases between. Germline assignment: CDR1 MNHNS and CDR2 SASEGT. The CDR3 sequence is 16 residues long. The CDR3 DNA reads TGTGCCAGCAGTGACGTAGGTGACAGGATATCCTACGAGCAGTACTTC. Residues: CASSDVGDRISYEQYF.

There are many counts of this clonotype. The chain combines TRBV7-2 with TRBJ1-1, with D maybe TRBD1 (6 bases). This CDR3 has 15 residues. The V end was cut by 3 bases, the J end by 0 bases, with 11 bases between. Germline V lookup: CDR1 SGHTA, CDR2 FQGNSA. CDR3 DNA sequence: TGTGCCAGCAGCTTGCGATCAGGGGTGAACACTGAAGCTTTCTTT. It specifies CASSLRSGVNTEAFF.

This sequence joins TRBV12-3 or TRBV12-4 and TRBJ1-5; D call uncertain. V was trimmed by 10 bases and J by 5 bases, leaving 18 bases between them. This CDR3 has 14 residues. In nucleotides, the CDR3 is TGTGCCAACAAGTCAGCCATAGGGTATCAGCCCCAGCATTTT. Translating gives CANKSAIGYQPQHF.

Only a few counts were recorded for this clonotype. The CDR3 DNA follows: TGCAGTGCGAAAAAGTTAATACTAGCGGGGCCGAGGATCCAAGAGACCCAGTACTTC. It yields the protein CSAKKLILAGPRIQETQYF. The chain joins TRBV20-1 to TRBJ2-5; 10 positions agree with TRBD2. The trim removed 6 bases at V and 1 base at J, leaving 20 bases unmatched. Germline V lookup: CDR1 DFQATT, CDR2 SNEGSKA (reference sequence). CDR3 length: 19 amino acids.

This clonotype was counted only a few times. The chain carries TRBV6-5 and TRBJ1-1; no clear D gene. CDR3 size: 14 residues. Germline V gives CDR1 MNHEY, CDR2 SVGAGI. V gave up 0 bases and J gave up 1 base, with 6 bases separating them. The CDR3 region is CASSYSARNTEAFF. The CDR3 nucleotides are TGTGCCAGCAGTTACTCTGCCAGGAACACTGAAGCTTTCTTT.

This clonotype was found a few times. The genes are TRBV6-5 and TRBJ2-5; TRBD2 matches 11 bases. The CDR3 is made up of 15 amino acids. The germline gives CDR1 MNHEY, CDR2 SVGAGI. Trimming removed 4 bases from V and 5 bases from J; junction bases left unmatched: 6. CDR3 DNA: TGTGCCAGCAGTTCTAGCGGGGGGCCGGGGGAGACCCAGTACTTC. It codes for CASSSSGGPGETQYF.

This clonotype was detected ten times or more. The chain uses TRBV7-8 and TRBJ1-1; a weak D match, TRBD1 (5 bases). Trimming shortened V by 1 base and J by 1 base, and 7 bases separated the two germline ends. Germline CDR1 SGHVS, CDR2 FQNEAQ. The CDR3 is made up of 14 amino acids. The CDR3 reads CASSLVQGNTEAFF. The CDR3 bases are TGTGCCAGCAGCTTAGTCCAGGGGAACACTGAAGCTTTCTTT.

This clonotype turned up a few times. In nucleotides, the CDR3 is TGTGCCAGCAGTGAAGCGCTGCTAGCGGGGTACAATGAGCAGTTCTTC. This encodes CASSEALLAGYNEQFF. The V and J genes are TRBV6-1 and TRBJ2-1, with 9 nucleotides matching TRBD2. The V and J ends lost 0 bases and 4 bases, in that order; junction bases with no gene match: 4. Germline V lookup: CDR1 MNHNS, CDR2 SASEGT. CDR3 length equals 16 residues.